The source of this T cell receptor beta chain is a study of memory CD4+ T cells and cytomegalovirus serostatus. Study-level information: This sample comes from healthy Belgian adults, 8 to 10 CMV seropositive, under 25 seronegative.

Study-level results: Median bootstrapped AUC for CMV status was about 0.95 originally, less than 0.92 US-trained.

As originally analysed: After removing out-of-frame reads, 2 million to 2.5 million distinct TCRbeta sequences remained. Using immunoSEQ multiplex PCR, the repertoire was profiled, and TCRdb retains in-frame clones only, with some absent. The V and J calls and clone size come from that table; D and trimming were worked out from the DNA. This table has about 58,000 clones, 82% appearing once. J was trimmed by 3 bases and V by 6 bases; bases with no gene match: 2. In germline, CDR1 is MNHEY, CDR2 SMNVEV (reference sequence). CDR3 size: 13 residues. A remark on this clone: No antigen is known for it. The identical CDR3 is also encoded by other nucleotide sequences in the sample.

The sort gate was single viable CD3+CD4+CD8-CD45RO+ cells for memory CD4+ T cells. This chain links TRBV27 with TRBJ2-7; 10 bases map to TRBD1. The receptor's source is an adult in good health and CMV-seronegative. Some clones in this sample may be carry-over from other donors' samples. Material for sequencing was memory CD4+ T cells from blood. CDR3 sequence (DNA): TGTGCCAGCAGGTGGGACAGGGGCTACGAGCAGTACTTC. Its translation is CASRWDRGYEQYF.